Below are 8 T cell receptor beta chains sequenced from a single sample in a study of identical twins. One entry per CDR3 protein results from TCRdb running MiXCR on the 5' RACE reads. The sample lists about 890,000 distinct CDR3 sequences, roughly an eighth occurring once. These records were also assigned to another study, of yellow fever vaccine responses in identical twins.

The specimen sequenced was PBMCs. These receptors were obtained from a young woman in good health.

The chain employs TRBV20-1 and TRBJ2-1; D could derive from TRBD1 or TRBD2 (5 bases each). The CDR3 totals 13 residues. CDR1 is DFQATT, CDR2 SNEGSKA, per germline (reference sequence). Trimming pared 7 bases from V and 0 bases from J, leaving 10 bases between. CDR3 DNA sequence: TGCAGTGGGTCAGGGAGCTCCTACAATGAGCAGTTCTTC. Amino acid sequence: CSGSGSSYNEQFF.

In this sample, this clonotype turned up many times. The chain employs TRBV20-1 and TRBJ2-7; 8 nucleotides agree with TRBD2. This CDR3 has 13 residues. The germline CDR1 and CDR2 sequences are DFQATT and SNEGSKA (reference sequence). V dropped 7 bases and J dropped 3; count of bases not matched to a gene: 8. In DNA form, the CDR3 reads TGCAGTGTTAGGGGACTAGGGAACTACGAGCAGTACTTC. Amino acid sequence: CSVRGLGNYEQYF.

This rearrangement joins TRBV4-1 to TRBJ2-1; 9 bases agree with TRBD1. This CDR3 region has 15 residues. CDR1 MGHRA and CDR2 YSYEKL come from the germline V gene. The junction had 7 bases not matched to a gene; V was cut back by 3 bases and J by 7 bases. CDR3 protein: CASSQPGQGRNEQFF. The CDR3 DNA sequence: TGCGCCAGCAGCCAGCCGGGACAGGGAAGGAATGAGCAGTTCTTC.

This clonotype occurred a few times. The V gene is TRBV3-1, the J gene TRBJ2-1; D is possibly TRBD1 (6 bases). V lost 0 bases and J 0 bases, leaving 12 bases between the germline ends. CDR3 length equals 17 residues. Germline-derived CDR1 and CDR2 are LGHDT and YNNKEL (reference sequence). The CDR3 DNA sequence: TGTGCCAGCAGCCAAGATTGGGTAGGGGGCTCCTACAATGAGCAGTTCTTC. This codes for CASSQDWVGGSYNEQFF.

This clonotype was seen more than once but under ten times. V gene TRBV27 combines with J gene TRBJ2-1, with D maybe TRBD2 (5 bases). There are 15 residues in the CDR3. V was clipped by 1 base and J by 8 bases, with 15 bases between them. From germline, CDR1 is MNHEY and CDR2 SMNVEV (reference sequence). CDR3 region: CASSLWALAAHEQFF. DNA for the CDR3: TGTGCCAGCAGTTTATGGGCCCTAGCCGCTCATGAGCAGTTCTTC.

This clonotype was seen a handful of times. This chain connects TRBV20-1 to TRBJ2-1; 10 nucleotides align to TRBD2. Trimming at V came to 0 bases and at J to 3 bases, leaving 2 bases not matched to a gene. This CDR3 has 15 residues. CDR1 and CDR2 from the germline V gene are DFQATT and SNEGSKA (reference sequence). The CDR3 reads CSAREAGGHYNEQFF. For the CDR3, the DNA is TGCAGTGCTAGAGAAGCGGGAGGGCACTACAATGAGCAGTTCTTC.

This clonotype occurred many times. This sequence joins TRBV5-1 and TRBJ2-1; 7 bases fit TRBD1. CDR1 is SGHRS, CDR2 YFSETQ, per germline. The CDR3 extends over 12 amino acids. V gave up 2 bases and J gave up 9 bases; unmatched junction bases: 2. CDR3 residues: CASSLTGAEQFF. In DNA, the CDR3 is TGCGCCAGCAGCTTAACAGGGGCTGAGCAGTTCTTC.

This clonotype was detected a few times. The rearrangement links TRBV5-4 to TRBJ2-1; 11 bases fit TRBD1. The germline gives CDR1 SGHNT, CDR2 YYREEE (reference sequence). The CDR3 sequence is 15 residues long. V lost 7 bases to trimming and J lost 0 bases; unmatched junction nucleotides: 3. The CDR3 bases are TGTGCCAGCGGGGACAGGGGGAGCTCCTACAATGAGCAGTTCTTC. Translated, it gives CASGDRGSSYNEQFF. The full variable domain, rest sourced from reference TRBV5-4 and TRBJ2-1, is ETGVTQSPTHLIKTRGQQVTLRCSSQSGHNTVSWYQQALGQGPQFIFQYYREEENGRGNFPPRFSGLQFPNYSSELNVNALELDDSALYLCASGDRGSSYNEQFFGPGTRLTVL.